This note documents a single T cell receptor (beta chain) sequence. The antigen is unknown. This entry comes from a study of T cell responses to AZD1222 COVID-19 vaccine. Study-level points and caveats: Repertoire sampling happened only post peak T cell response. Spike-specific TCR breadth rose after two AZD1222 doses, and depth rose as well. Unmutated regions of variants are reportedly targeted by nearly half of spike-specific TCRs.

Here immunoSEQ multiplex PCR was the method, and the copy in TCRdb shows in-frame clones only, minus some. The sample includes around 110,000 clones, roughly 88% of them seen just once. This TCR was recovered from an adult in good health. The sample here was peripheral blood, taken on day 0 of AZD1222 vaccination.

The CDR3 protein is CASSSGDRGFGTEAFF. Here the CDR3 DNA reads TGTGCCAGCAGCAGCGGGGACAGGGGATTCGGCACTGAAGCTTTCTTT. V gene TRBV5-4 combines with J gene TRBJ1-1; 10 bases map to TRBD1. V lost 4 bases, J lost 4 bases, and 10 bases stayed unmatched. This CDR3 comprises 16 residues. Germline CDR1 SGHNT, CDR2 YYREEE (reference sequence).